These T cell receptor beta chains were read from a single sample in a study of blood T cell repertoires in COVID-19. The protocol was immunoSEQ multiplex PCR, while the TCRdb copy is restricted to in-frame clones and leaves out a portion. Here the sample spans some 200,000 clones, approximately 87% being singletons. The material sequenced was peripheral blood. Receptor source: a woman in her late teens or twenties who had recovered from COVID-19. The CDR3 runs from the conserved cysteine through the conserved F or W. A D gene is named only where the DNA matches it firmly. Clone size is not always given. Where it is, it says once, few, many or a class for expanded clones.

V	size	D	J	DNA	CDR3
TRBV5-4	-	-	TRBJ2-3	TGTGCCAGCAGCTTGTTCCCCCTACTAGGAGATACGCAGTATTTT	CASSLFPLLGDTQYF
TRBV11-1	-	-	TRBJ2-5	TGTGCCAGCATGCGGGACTTCCAAGAGACCCAGTACTTC	CASMRDFQETQYF
TRBV11-1	once	TRBD2	TRBJ2-1	TGTGCCAGCAACGACGGGAGGGCCACCTACAATGAGCAGTTCTTC	CASNDGRATYNEQFF
TRBV10-3	-	-	TRBJ1-4	TGTGCCATCAGTGATAAGGGAGAAGAAAAACTGTTTTTT	CAISDKGEEKLFF
TRBV4-3	-	-	TRBJ1-1	TGCGCCAGCAGCCAAGCCGACAAGAACACTGAAGCTTTCTTT	CASSQADKNTEAFF
TRBV7-3	-	-	TRBJ2-5	TGTGCCAGCAGCTTAAATGTAATCCAAGAGACCCAGTACTTC	CASSLNVIQETQYF
TRBV3-1/TRBV3-2	-	TRBD1	TRBJ2-1	TGTGCCAGCAGCCTGACAGGGTCCCCCTACAATGAGCAGTTCTTC	CASSLTGSPYNEQFF
TRBV27	-	-	TRBJ2-5	TGTGCCAGCAGTTTAGGGCGGGCCCTTCAAGAGACCCAGTACTTC	CASSLGRALQETQYF
TRBV3-1/TRBV3-2	-	-	TRBJ2-5	TGTGCCAGCAGCCGTGTAGCGGAGACCCAGTACTTC	CASSRVAETQYF
TRBV4-3	-	-	TRBJ2-3	TGCGCCAGCAGCCAAGAAATCAAAGACTCCCGCACAGATACGCAGTATTTT	CASSQEIKDSRTDTQYF
TRBV7-2	few	-	TRBJ1-4	TGTGCCAGCAGCTTATCTGGGGCGATAGAAAAACTGTTTTTT	CASSLSGAIEKLFF
TRBV18	-	-	TRBJ2-5	TGTGCCAGCTCACCACCGACAAACCGCCAAGAGACCCAGTACTTC	CASSPPTNRQETQYF
TRBV5-4	-	TRBD1	TRBJ1-2	TGTGCCAGCAGCTTGGACAGGGGCGGGAACTATGGCTACACCTTC	CASSLDRGGNYGYTF
TRBV6-5	-	TRBD2	TRBJ2-1	TGTGCCAGCCGGGGGGTCATCTCCTACAATGAGCAGTTCTTC	CASRGVISYNEQFF
TRBV6-6	-	-	TRBJ2-3	TGTGCCAGCAGGCCGGGGGGCAGAACCTTCCCCGATACGCAGTATTTT	CASRPGGRTFPDTQYF
TRBV5-4	-	-	TRBJ2-5	TGTGCCAGCAGCTTAGGGAGGGAGACCCAGTACTTC	CASSLGRETQYF
TRBV7-2	-	-	TRBJ2-7	TGTGCCAGCAGCTTAGCGCGGGGCCTCTACGAGCAGTACTTC	CASSLARGLYEQYF
TRBV5-1	-	-	TRBJ2-2	TGCGCCAGCAGCTTGCTTAGCGCGAACACCGGGGAGCTGTTTTTT	CASSLLSANTGELFF
TRBV7-2	once	TRBD1	TRBJ2-5	TGTGCCAGCAGCTTATGGACAGGCCAAGAGACCCAGTACTTC	CASSLWTGQETQYF
TRBV6-5	once	-	TRBJ2-2	TGTGCCAGCAGAAACTTGGACTCTCAGGAGCTGTTTTTT	CASRNLDSQELFF
TRBV7-2	-	-	TRBJ1-2	TGTGCCAGCAGCCGGACAGAGAGCGGCTACACCTTC	CASSRTESGYTF
TRBV18	-	-	TRBJ1-1	TGTGCCACCACCGTGAAGGGAATGGTAGGGGACACTGAAGCTTTCTTT	CATTVKGMVGDTEAFF
TRBV24-1	-	-	TRBJ1-5	TGTGCCACCAGTGATTCACAGAGTGATCAGCCCCAGCATTTT	CATSDSQSDQPQHF
TRBV12-5	many	-	TRBJ2-3	TGTGCTAGTGGTTTGGACGGGGGTAACACAGATACGCAGTATTTT	CASGLDGGNTDTQYF
TRBV5-6	-	-	TRBJ2-1	TGTGCCAGCAGCCTGTCTAATTTTTACAATGAGCAGTTCTTC	CASSLSNFYNEQFF
TRBV6-2/TRBV6-3	once	TRBD1	TRBJ1-5	TGTGCCAGCAGCCCGGACAGGGGAAGTCAGCCCCAGCATTTT	CASSPDRGSQPQHF
TRBV6-2/TRBV6-3	-	-	TRBJ1-1	TGTGCCAGCAGTCCAGACAGGTACACTGAAGCTTTCTTT	CASSPDRYTEAFF
TRBV28	-	TRBD1	TRBJ2-1	TGTGCCAGCAGCCTCGGACAGGGGAATGAGCAGTTCTTC	CASSLGQGNEQFF
TRBV29-1	-	-	TRBJ2-3	TGCAGCGTTGCCCAGGTTGCAGATACGCAGTATTTT	CSVAQVADTQYF
TRBV3-1/TRBV3-2	-	-	TRBJ2-7	TGTGCCAGCAGCCCGGGGAGCTCCTACGAGCAGTACTTC	CASSPGSSYEQYF
TRBV6-4	once	TRBD2	TRBJ2-4	TGTGCCAGCAGTGAACGAGGACTAGCGGGAGGGCAAGCCAAAAACATTCAGTACTTC	CASSERGLAGGQAKNIQYF
TRBV12-3/TRBV12-4	-	-	TRBJ2-3	TGTGCCAGCACTTCAGGGGATACGCAGTATTTT	CASTSGDTQYF
TRBV19	-	-	TRBJ1-1	TGTGCCAGTAGTTTACAGGACCGGGGGTGGGCTTTCTTT	CASSLQDRGWAFF
TRBV5-4	-	-	TRBJ1-2	TGTGCCAGCAGCTTGCCGGGGGTCGGCTATGGCTACACCTTC	CASSLPGVGYGYTF
TRBV24-1	-	-	TRBJ2-3	TGTGCCACCAGTGATGGGACAACTAGCACAGATACGCAGTATTTT	CATSDGTTSTDTQYF
TRBV12-3/TRBV12-4	once	-	TRBJ2-1	TGTGCCAGCAGTTTGAGCTCGGATGAGCAGTTCTTC	CASSLSSDEQFF
TRBV4-3	once	-	TRBJ1-6	TGCGCCAGCAGCCAAGGGCGGACAGTGGATTCACCCCTCCACTTT	CASSQGRTVDSPLHF
TRBV20-1	-	-	TRBJ2-3	TGCAGTGCTAGCTCCGAGGATACGCAGTATTTT	CSASSEDTQYF
TRBV15	-	-	TRBJ2-7	TGTGCCACCGGGGCGTTACGGAGCGAGCAGTACTTC	CATGALRSEQYF
TRBV28	-	-	TRBJ2-1	TGTGCCAGCAGTTCCGGGTTTTTCGAGGGTGAGCAGTTCTTC	CASSSGFFEGEQFF
TRBV10-1	-	-	TRBJ2-1	TGCGCCAGCAGTCAGGGCTCGCGCGGAAGCTCCTACAATGAGCAGTTCTTC	CASSQGSRGSSYNEQFF
TRBV24-1	once	TRBD1	TRBJ1-2	TGTGCCACCGAGGGACAGAACTATGGCTACACCTTC	CATEGQNYGYTF
TRBV19	-	TRBD1	TRBJ1-1	TGTGCCAGTAGTATAACAGGGGATGAAGCTTTCTTT	CASSITGDEAFF
TRBV4-3	once	-	TRBJ1-1	TGCGCCAGCAGCCAAGACAGTAACACTGAAGCTTTCTTT	CASSQDSNTEAFF
TRBV3-1/TRBV3-2	few	TRBD1	TRBJ2-6	TGTGCCAGCAGCCGGGACAGGGCAAGCTCTGGGGCCAACGTCCTGACTTTC	CASSRDRASSGANVLTF
TRBV20-1	-	-	TRBJ1-1	TGCAGTGCGTTGACAACTGAAGCTTTCTTT	CSALTTEAFF
TRBV6-1	-	-	TRBJ2-6	TGTGCCAGCAGTGGTAGGGGGTACTCTGGGGCCAACGTCCTGACTTTC	CASSGRGYSGANVLTF
TRBV7-2	few	TRBD1	TRBJ2-1	TGTGCCAGCAGCCCACAGGGGAATGAGCAGTTCTTC	CASSPQGNEQFF
TRBV9	-	-	TRBJ2-4	TGTGCCAGCAGCCCCTCAGGGAACATTCAGTACTTC	CASSPSGNIQYF